This section outlines one TCR beta chain sequence together with its context. What it recognizes is unknown. Study results and limitations: The larger-cohort validation was restricted to a single TCR beta V-J rearrangement rather than whole repertoires.

Using its own MiXCR run on the 5' RACE reads, TCRdb lists one record per CDR3 protein. The profile shows tens of thousands of distinct CDR3 sequences, 22% of them singletons. Sequencing input: memory CD4+ T cells sorted from a lymph node. Subset specified: memory CD4+ T cells, CD4+CD45RO+CD25-. The receptor was isolated from a female donor with breast cancer.

In DNA, the CDR3 is TGTGCCAGCAGCTTATGGGCAGGTCTGAACATTCAGTACTTC. This translates into CASSLWAGLNIQYF. The chain couples TRBV7-2 to TRBJ2-4; D unclear. Looked up from germline, CDR1 is SGHTA and CDR2 is FQGNSA. The CDR3 covers 14 residues. V lost 2 bases and J lost 7, with 12 bases in between.